This T cell receptor beta chain was sequenced in a study of T cell responses to AZD1222 COVID-19 vaccine. Points from the study as a whole: Baseline testing showed seropositivity in only 6 or 7 AZD1222 recipients. Unmutated regions of variants are reportedly targeted by nearly half of spike-specific TCRs. Spike-specific TCR breadth rose after two AZD1222 doses, and depth rose as well.

Notes on this clone: The antigen is undetermined.

Only in-frame clones appear in the TCRdb table, and some are missing; sequencing was by immunoSEQ multiplex PCR. The sample lists under 150,000 clones; nearly 95% were seen once. CDR1 is SGHRS, CDR2 YFSETQ, per germline. This CDR3 has 15 amino acids. Trimming shortened V by 0 bases and J by 3 bases, and 13 bases separated the two germline ends. The chain couples TRBV5-1 to TRBJ2-7; weak D call: TRBD1 (6 bases). The starting material was peripheral blood, obtained on day 0 of AZD1222 vaccination. This TCR derives from an adult in good health. In DNA, the CDR3 is TGCGCCAGCAGCTTGGGGGGACAAGGGCTCTACGAGCAGTACTTC. Translation: CASSLGGQGLYEQYF.